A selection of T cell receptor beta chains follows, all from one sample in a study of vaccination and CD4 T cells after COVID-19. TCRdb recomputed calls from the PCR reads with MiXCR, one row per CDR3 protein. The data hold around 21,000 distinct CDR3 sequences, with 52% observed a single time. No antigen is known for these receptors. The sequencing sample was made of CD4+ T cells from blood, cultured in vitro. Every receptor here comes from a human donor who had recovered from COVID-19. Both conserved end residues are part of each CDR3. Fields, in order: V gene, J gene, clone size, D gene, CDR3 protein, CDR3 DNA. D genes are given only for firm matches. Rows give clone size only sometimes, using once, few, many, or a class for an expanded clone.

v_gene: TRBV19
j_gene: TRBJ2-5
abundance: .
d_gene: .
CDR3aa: CASSISVDLRETQYF
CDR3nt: TGTGCCAGTAGTATTTCGGTGGACCTAAGGGAGACCCAGTACTTC

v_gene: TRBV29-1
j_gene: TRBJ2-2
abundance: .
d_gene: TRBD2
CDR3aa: CSVVGTSGTSGELFF
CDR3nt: TGCAGCGTCGTTGGGACTAGCGGGACCTCCGGGGAGCTGTTTTTT

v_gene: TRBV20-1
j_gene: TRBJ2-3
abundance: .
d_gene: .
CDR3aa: CSARWDSTDTQYF
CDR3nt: TGCAGTGCTAGATGGGACAGCACAGATACGCAGTATTTT

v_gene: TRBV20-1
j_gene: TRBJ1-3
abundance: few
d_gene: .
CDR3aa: CSANFVGTIYF
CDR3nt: TGCAGTGCTAATTTCGTTGGGACCATATATTTT

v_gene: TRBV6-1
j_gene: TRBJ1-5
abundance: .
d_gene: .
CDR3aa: CASSVGSNQPQHF
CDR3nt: TGTGCCAGCAGCGTTGGTAGCAATCAGCCCCAGCATTTT

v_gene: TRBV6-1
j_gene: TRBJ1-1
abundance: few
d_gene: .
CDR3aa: CASSGTAANTEAFF
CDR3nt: TGTGCCAGCAGTGGGACTGCCGCAAACACTGAAGCTTTCTTT

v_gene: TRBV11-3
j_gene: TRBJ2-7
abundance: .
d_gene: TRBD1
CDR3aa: CASSNPGTVPYEQYF
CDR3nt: TGTGCCAGCAGCAACCCGGGGACAGTACCCTACGAGCAGTACTTC

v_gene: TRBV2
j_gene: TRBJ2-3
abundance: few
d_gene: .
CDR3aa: CASSGRDTQYF
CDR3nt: TGTGCCAGCAGTGGAAGAGATACGCAGTATTTT

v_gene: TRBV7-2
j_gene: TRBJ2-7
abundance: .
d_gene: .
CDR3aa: CASSLNLALPYEQYF
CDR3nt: TGTGCCAGCAGCTTAAATTTAGCGCTACCCTACGAGCAGTACTTC

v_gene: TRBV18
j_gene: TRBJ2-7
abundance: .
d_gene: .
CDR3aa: CASSPLAGTPYEQYF
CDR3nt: TGTGCCAGCTCACCACTGGCGGGGACCCCCTACGAGCAGTACTTC

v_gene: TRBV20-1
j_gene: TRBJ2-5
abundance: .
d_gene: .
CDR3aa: CSAYAGSSGETQYF
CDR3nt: TGCAGTGCTTATGCCGGGAGCAGCGGAGAGACCCAGTACTTC

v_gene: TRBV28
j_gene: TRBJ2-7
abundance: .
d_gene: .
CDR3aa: CASSLSRNEQYF
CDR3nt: TGTGCCAGCAGTTTATCCAGGAACGAGCAGTACTTC

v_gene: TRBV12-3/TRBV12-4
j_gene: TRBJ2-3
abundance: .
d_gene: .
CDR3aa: CASSLSGDTQYF
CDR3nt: TGTGCCAGCAGTTTATCTGGCGATACGCAGTATTTT

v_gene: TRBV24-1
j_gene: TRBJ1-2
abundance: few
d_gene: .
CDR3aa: CATSDFKGGYTF
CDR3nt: TGTGCCACCAGTGATTTTAAGGGCGGCTACACCTTC

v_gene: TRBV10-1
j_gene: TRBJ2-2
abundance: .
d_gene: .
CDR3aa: CASSEWKEGELFF
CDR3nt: TGCGCCAGCAGTGAGTGGAAAGAAGGGGAGCTGTTTTTT

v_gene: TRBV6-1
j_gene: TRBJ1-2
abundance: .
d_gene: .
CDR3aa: CASQTGDYGYTF
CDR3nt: TGTGCCAGTCAGACAGGCGACTATGGCTACACCTTC

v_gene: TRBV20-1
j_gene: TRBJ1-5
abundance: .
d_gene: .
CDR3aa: CSASVDSNQPQHF
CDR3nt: TGCAGTGCTAGCGTGGACAGCAATCAGCCCCAGCATTTT

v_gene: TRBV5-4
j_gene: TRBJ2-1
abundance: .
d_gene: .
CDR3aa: CASSSRLATLAFGNEQFF
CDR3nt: TGTGCCAGCAGCTCAAGGTTAGCGACTCTAGCTTTCGGCAATGAGCAGTTCTTC

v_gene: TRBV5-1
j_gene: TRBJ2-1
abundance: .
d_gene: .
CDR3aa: CASSKLPRGPDEQFF
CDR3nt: TGCGCCAGCAGTAAATTGCCCCGGGGGCCAGATGAGCAGTTCTTC

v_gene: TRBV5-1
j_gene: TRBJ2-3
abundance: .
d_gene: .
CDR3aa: CASSSQGSDTQYF
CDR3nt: TGCGCCAGCAGCTCCCAAGGGTCCGATACGCAGTATTTT

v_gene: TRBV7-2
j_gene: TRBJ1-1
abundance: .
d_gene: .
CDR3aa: CASSPSYGDLGAFF
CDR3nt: TGTGCCAGCAGCCCTTCCTATGGGGACTTGGGAGCTTTCTTT

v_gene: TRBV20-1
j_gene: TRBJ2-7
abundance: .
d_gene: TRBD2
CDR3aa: CSAPGLAGGPGEQYF
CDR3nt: TGCAGTGCTCCGGGACTAGCGGGGGGGCCGGGCGAGCAGTACTTC

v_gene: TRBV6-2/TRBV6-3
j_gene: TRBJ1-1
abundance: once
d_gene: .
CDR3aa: CASSFAGRTEAFF
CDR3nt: TGTGCCAGCAGCTTCGCAGGGCGAACTGAAGCTTTCTTT

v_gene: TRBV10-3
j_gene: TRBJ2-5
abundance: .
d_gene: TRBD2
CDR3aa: CAISEWGTSGRETQYF
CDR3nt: TGTGCCATCAGTGAGTGGGGGACTAGCGGGAGAGAGACCCAGTACTTC

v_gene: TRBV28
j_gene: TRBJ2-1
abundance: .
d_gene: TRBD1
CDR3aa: CASSLGDRERNEQFF
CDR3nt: TGTGCCAGCAGTTTGGGGGACAGGGAACGCAATGAGCAGTTCTTC

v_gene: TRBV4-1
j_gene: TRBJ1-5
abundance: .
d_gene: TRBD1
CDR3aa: CASSLTTGGGSNQPQHF
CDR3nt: TGCGCCAGCAGCCTTACCACAGGGGGCGGAAGCAATCAGCCCCAGCATTTT

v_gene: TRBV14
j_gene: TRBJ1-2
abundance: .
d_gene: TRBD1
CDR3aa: CASSQRQGVIVNYGYTF
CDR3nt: TGTGCCAGCAGCCAAAGACAGGGAGTGATTGTAAACTATGGCTACACCTTC

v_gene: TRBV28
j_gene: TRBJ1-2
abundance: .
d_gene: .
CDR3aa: CAILLRGRSGGYTF
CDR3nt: TGTGCCATCCTACTTAGGGGCCGCTCAGGTGGCTACACCTTC

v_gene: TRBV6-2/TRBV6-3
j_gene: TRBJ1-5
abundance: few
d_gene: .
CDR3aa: CASSFSGDSWNQPQHF
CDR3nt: TGTGCCAGCAGTTTTTCGGGAGACAGTTGGAATCAGCCCCAGCATTTT

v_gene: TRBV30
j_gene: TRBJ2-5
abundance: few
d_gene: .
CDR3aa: CAWSHGGGQGGRETQYF
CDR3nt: TGTGCCTGGAGCCACGGGGGGGGACAGGGAGGGAGAGAGACCCAGTACTTC

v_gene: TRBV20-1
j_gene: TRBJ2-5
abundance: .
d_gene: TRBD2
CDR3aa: CSANPGNPGLAGEETQYF
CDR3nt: TGCAGTGCTAACCCAGGGAACCCGGGACTAGCGGGAGAGGAGACCCAGTACTTC

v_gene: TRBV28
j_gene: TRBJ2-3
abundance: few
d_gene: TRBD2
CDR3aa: CASSLPPSGLSTDTQYF
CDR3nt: TGTGCCAGCAGTTTGCCGCCTAGCGGGCTTAGCACAGATACGCAGTATTTT

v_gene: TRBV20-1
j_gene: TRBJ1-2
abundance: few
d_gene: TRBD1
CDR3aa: CSADDYDPGQGAGYTF
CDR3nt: TGCAGTGCCGATGACTACGACCCGGGACAGGGGGCTGGCTACACCTTC

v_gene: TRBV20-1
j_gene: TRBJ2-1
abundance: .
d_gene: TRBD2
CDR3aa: CSARGRLSGSSYNEQFF
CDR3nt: TGCAGTGCTAGAGGGAGGCTTAGCGGGTCCTCCTACAATGAGCAGTTCTTC

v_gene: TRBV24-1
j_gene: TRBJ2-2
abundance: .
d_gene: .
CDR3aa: CATSESLTGELFF
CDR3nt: TGTGCCACCAGTGAGTCACTCACCGGGGAGCTGTTTTTT

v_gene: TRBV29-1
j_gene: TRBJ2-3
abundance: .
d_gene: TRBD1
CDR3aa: CSGRTGGSTDTQYF
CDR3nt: TGCAGCGGACGGACAGGGGGTAGCACAGATACGCAGTATTTT

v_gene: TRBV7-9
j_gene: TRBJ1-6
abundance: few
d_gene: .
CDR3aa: CASSLGSSYNSPLHF
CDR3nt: TGTGCCAGCAGCTTAGGAAGCTCCTATAATTCACCCCTCCACTTT

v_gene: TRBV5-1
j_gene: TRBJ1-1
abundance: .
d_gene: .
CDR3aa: CASSLRQGFTEAFF
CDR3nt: TGCGCCAGCAGCTTGAGGCAGGGGTTTACTGAAGCTTTCTTT

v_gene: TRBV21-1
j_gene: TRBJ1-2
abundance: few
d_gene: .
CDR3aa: CASSKVPHRDRGEVSYGYTF
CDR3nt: TGTGCCAGCAGCAAAGTGCCACACCGGGACAGGGGAGAAGTAAGCTATGGCTACACCTTC

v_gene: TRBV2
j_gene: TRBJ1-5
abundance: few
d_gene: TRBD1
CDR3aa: CASRATGEGQPQHF
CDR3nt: TGTGCCAGCAGGGCAACAGGGGAGGGTCAGCCCCAGCATTTT

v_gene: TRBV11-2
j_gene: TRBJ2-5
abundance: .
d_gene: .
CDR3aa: CASSFRNGETQYF
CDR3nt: TGTGCCAGCAGCTTTAGAAATGGAGAGACCCAGTACTTC

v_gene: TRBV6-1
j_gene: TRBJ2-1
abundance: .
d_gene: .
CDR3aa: CASSDNRGGNEQFF
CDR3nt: TGTGCCAGCAGTGACAACAGGGGAGGCAATGAGCAGTTCTTC

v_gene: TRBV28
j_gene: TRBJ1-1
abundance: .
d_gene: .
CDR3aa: CASRVGGYNTEAFF
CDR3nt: TGTGCCAGCAGAGTAGGGGGATATAACACTGAAGCTTTCTTT

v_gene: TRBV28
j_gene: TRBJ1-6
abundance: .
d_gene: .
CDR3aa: CASGTDSSYNSPLHF
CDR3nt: TGTGCCAGCGGAACGGATAGCTCCTATAATTCACCCCTCCACTTT

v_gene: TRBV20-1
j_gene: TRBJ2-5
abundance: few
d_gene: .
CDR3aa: CSARDPNKRETQYF
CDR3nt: TGCAGTGCTAGAGATCCGAACAAGAGGGAGACCCAGTACTTC

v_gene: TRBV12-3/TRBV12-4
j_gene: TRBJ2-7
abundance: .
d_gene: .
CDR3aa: CASTNQTSMYLCASLTSGVYEQYF
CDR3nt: .

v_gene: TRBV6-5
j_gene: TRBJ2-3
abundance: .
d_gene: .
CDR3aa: CASSFLDSADTQYF
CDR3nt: TGTGCCAGCAGTTTTCTGGACAGTGCAGATACGCAGTATTTT

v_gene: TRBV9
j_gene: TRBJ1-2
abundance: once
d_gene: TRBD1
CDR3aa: CASSGHSGGGYGYTF
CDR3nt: TGTGCCAGCAGCGGCCATTCAGGGGGTGGGTATGGCTACACCTTC

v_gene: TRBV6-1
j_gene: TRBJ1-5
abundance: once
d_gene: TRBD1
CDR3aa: CAISPGTGSNQPQHF
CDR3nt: TGTGCCATCAGCCCCGGGACAGGGAGCAATCAGCCCCAGCATTTT

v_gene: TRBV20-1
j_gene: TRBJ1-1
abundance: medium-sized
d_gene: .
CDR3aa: CSAREGAGNTEAFF
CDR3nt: TGCAGTGCTAGAGAAGGGGCCGGGAACACTGAAGCTTTCTTT

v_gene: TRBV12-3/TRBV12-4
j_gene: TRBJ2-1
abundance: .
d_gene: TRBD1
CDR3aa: CAGSLFRGTGIHEQFF
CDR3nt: TGTGCCGGCAGTTTATTTCGGGGGACAGGGATCCATGAGCAGTTCTTC

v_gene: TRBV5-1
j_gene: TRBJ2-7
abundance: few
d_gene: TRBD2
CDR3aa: CASSRTSGSYEQYF
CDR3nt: TGCGCCAGCAGCCGGACTAGCGGCTCCTACGAGCAGTACTTC

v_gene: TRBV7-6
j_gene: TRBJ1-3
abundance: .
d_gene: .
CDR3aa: CASSPLRQSSSGNTIYF
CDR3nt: TGTGCCAGCAGCCCCCTTAGACAGTCTAGCTCTGGAAACACCATATATTTT